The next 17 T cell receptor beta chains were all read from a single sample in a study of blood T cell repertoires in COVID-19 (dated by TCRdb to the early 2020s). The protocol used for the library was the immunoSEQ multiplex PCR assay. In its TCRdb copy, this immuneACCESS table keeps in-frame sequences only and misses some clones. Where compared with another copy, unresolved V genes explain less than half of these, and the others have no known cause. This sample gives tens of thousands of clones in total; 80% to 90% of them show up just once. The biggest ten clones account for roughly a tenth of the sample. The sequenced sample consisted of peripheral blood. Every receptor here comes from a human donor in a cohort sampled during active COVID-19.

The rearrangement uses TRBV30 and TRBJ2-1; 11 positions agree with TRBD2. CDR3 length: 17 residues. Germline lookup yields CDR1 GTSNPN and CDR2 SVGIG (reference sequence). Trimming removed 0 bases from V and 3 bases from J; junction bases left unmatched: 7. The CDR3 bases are TGTGCCTGGAGTGTACAGCGGACTAGCGGGCGCTACAATGAGCAGTTCTTC. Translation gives CAWSVQRTSGRYNEQFF. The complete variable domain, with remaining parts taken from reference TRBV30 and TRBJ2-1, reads SQTIHQWPATLVQPVGSPLSLECTVEGTSNPNLYWYRQAAGRGLQLLFYSVGIGQISSEVPQNLSASRPQDRQFILSSKKLLLSDSGFYLCAWSVQRTSGRYNEQFFGPGTRLTVL.

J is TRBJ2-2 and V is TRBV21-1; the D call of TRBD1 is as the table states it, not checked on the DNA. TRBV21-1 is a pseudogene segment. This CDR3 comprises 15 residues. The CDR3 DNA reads TGTGCCAGCAGCAGGACATCTGCGAACACCGGGGAGCTGTTTTTT. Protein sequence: CASSRTSANTGELFF.

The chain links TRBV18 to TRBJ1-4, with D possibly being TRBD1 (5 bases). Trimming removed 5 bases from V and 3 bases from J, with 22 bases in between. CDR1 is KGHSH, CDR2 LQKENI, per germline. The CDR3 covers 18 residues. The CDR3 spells CASSSGQGSSVANEKLFF. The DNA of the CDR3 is TGTGCCAGCTCATCCGGGCAGGGAAGCAGTGTAGCTAATGAAAAACTGTTTTTT.

CDR3 residues: CASSEFRAGLNTEAFF. Written as DNA, the CDR3 is TGTGCCAGCAGTGAATTTCGGGCAGGGCTTAACACTGAAGCTTTCTTT. The V call is TRBV2, the J call TRBJ1-1, with D perhaps matching TRBD1 (5 bases). Germline V gene lookup returns CDR1 SNHLY and CDR2 FYNNEI. The CDR3 runs 16 residues. V shed 2 bases and J shed 2 bases, with 15 bases lying between them.

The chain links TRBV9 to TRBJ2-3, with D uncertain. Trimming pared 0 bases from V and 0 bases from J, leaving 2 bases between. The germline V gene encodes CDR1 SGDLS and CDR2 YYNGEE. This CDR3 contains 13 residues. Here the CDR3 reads CASSVASTDTQYF. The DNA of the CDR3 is TGTGCCAGCAGCGTAGCTAGCACAGATACGCAGTATTTT. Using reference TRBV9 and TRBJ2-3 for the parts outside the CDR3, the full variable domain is DSGVTQTPKHLITATGQRVTLRCSPRSGDLSVYWYQQSLDQGLQFLIQYYNGEERAKGNILERFSAQQFPDLHSELNLSSLELGDSALYFCASSVASTDTQYFGPGTRLTVL.

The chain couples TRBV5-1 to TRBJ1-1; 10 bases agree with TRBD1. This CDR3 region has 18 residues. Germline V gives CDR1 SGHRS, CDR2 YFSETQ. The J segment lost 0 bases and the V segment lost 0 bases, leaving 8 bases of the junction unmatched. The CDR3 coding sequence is TGCGCCAGCAGCTTGGAGCTGGGGACAGGGGCCCTGAACACTGAAGCTTTCTTT. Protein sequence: CASSLELGTGALNTEAFF.

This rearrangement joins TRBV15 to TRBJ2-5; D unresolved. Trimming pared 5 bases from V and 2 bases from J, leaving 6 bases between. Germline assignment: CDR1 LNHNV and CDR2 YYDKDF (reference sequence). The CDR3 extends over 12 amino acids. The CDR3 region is CATSVLQETQYF. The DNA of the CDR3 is TGTGCCACCAGCGTATTGCAAGAGACCCAGTACTTC.

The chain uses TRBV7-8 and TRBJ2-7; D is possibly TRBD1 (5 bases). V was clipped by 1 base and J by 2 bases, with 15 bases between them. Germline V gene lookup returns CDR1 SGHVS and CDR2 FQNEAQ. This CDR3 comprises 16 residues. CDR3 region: CASSLGTAAGPYEQYF. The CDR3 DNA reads TGTGCCAGCAGCTTAGGGACCGCGGCAGGGCCCTACGAGCAGTACTTC.

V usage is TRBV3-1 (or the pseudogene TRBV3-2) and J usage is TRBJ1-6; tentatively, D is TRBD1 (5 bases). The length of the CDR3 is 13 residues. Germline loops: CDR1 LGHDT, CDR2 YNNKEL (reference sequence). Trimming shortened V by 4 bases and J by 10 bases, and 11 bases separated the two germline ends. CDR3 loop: CASSLIQESPLHF. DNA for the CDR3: TGTGCCAGCAGCCTGATACAGGAATCACCCCTCCACTTT.

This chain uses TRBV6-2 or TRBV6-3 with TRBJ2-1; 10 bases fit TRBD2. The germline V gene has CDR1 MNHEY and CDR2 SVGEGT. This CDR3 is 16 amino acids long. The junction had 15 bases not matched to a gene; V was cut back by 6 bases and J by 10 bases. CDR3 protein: CASSPLSGGSLKEQFF. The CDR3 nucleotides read TGTGCCAGCAGCCCACTTAGCGGGGGGAGTCTTAAGGAGCAGTTCTTC.

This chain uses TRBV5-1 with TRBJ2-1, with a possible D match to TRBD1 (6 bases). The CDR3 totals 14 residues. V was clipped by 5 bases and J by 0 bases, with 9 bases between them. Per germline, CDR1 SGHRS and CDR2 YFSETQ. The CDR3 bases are TGCGCCAGCAGGGACAGCAGCTCCTACAATGAGCAGTTCTTC. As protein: CASRDSSSYNEQFF.

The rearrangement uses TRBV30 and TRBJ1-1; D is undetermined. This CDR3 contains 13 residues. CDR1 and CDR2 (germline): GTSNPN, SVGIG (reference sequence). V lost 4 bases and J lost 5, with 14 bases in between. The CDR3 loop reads CAWTTMGRTEAFF. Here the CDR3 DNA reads TGTGCCTGGACGACAATGGGTCGGACTGAAGCTTTCTTT.

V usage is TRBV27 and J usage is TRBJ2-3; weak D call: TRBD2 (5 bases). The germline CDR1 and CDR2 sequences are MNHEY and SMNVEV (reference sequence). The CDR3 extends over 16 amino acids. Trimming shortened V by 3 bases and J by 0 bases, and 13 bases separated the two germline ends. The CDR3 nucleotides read TGTGCCAGCAGTTTGTACGGGCGGACTAGCACAGATACGCAGTATTTT. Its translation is CASSLYGRTSTDTQYF.

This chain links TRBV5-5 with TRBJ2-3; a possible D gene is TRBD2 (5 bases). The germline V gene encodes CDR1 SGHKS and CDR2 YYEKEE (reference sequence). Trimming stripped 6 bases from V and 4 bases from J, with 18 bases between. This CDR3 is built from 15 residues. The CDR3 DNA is TGTGCCAGCACCTCGGAGGACCGTAGCTCAGATACGCAGTATTTT. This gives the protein CASTSEDRSSDTQYF. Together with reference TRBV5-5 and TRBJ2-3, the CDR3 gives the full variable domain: DAGVTQSPTHLIKTRGQQVTLRCSPISGHKSVSWYQQVLGQGPQFIFQYYEKEERGRGNFPDRFSARQFPNYSSELNVNALLLGDSALYLCASTSEDRSSDTQYFGPGTRLTVL.

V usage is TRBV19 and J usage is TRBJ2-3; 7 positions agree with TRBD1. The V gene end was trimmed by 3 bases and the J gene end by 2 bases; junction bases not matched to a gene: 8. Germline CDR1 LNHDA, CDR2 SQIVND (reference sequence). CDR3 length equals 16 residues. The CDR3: CASSIPRTGYTDTQYF. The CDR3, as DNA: TGTGCCAGTAGTATCCCTCGGACAGGTTACACAGATACGCAGTATTTT.

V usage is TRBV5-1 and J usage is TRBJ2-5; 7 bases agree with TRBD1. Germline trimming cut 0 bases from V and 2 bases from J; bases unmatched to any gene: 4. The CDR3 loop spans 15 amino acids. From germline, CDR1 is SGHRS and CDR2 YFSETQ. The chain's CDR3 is CASSLGLGQQETQYF. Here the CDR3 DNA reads TGCGCCAGCAGCTTGGGTCTGGGACAGCAAGAGACCCAGTACTTC.

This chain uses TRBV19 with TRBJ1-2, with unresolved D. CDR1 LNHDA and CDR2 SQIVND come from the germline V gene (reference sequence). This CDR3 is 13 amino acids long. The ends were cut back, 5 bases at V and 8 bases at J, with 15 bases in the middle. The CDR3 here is CASSGRGRRGYTF. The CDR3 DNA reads TGTGCCAGTAGTGGGCGGGGTAGACGGGGCTACACCTTC.